The clone carrying this T cell receptor beta chain was recorded at least ten times. The antigen remains unidentified. TCRbeta library construction was performed incorporating unique molecular identifiers. TCRdb itself ran the PCR reads through MiXCR, one entry per CDR3 protein. This sample has a few hundred thousand distinct CDR3 sequences, with about an eighth found just once. The sample comes from a study of T-cell reconstitution after alpha-beta-depleted transplantation in children. Findings of the study overall: Reportedly, alpha-beta T cells present about two months post-transplant originated from several hundred expanded clones of graft origin. Surviving recipient T cells and thymic progenitors produced the high day-60 TCRbeta diversity seen in some patients. At one year after transplant, newly produced T cells mostly accounted for T-cell counts and diversity.

The CDR3 is made up of 15 amino acids. Germline V gene data show CDR1 as SGHDN and CDR2 as FVKESK. After removal of 1 base from V and 3 bases from J, the junction contained 2 bases not matched to a gene. This chain connects TRBV14 to TRBJ2-7, with 11 bases lining up with TRBD2. The sequencing used PBMCs, mostly from graft donor cells, collected 360 days after TCRalphabeta/CD19-depleted stem cell transplant. This sequence originates from a male patient under 18 who had a stem cell transplant for acute myeloid leukemia, so the T cells may come from the graft donor. The CDR3 sequence is CASSQALAGDYEQYF. Written as DNA, the CDR3 is TGTGCCAGCAGCCAAGCACTAGCGGGGGACTACGAGCAGTACTTC.